This TCR beta chain originates from a study of T cell changes during pregnancy in multiple sclerosis. Profiled with immunoSEQ multiplex PCR; TCRdb holds only in-frame clones, not every one. The table includes more than 35,000 clones, 90% to 95% detected once. This CDR3 spans 14 amino acids. Germline-derived CDR1 and CDR2 are SEHNR and FQNEAQ (reference sequence). V was shortened by 3 bases and J by 4 bases, with 12 bases between the two germline ends. The material sequenced was CD4+ T cells from peripheral blood mononuclear cells, taken in the third trimester of pregnancy. The chain combines TRBV7-9 with TRBJ2-5; unclear D gene. This receptor was taken from a female donor with multiple sclerosis, enrolled in a pregnancy study. CDR3 loop: CASSFIEAGETQYF. The CDR3 coding sequence is TGTGCCAGCAGCTTTATAGAAGCAGGAGAGACCCAGTACTTC.